The sequence of this T cell receptor beta chain was determined in a study of naive and memory T cell subsets. Whole-study results and caveats: Possibly reflecting memory cells re-expressing CD45RA, a few larger clonotypes occurred in naive repertoires, especially CD8. No ground truth validated the naive and memory repertoire findings.

This clonotype came up many times. Its target is unknown. Germline V gives CDR1 KGHSH, CDR2 LQKENI. V gave up 3 bases and J gave up 2 bases, with 4 bases separating them. This CDR3 has 13 amino acids. Two oligonucleotides, mixed equimolar, formed the beta constant-region primer covering TRBC1 and TRBC2. Nested alpha and beta constant-region primers with the SP2 primer drove four PCR rounds on ligated cDNA. From the UMI-ligation and nested PCR reads, TCRdb called clonotypes with MiXCR, one entry per CDR3 protein. The repertoire holds approximately 150,000 distinct CDR3 sequences, with approximately 24% as singletons. Sequential positive selection took CD4 T cells first, then CD8 T cells. Four subsets defined by CD45RA and CD27 were sorted after CD3, CD4, CD8 and live/dead staining.

The chain is built from TRBV18 and TRBJ2-2; unclear D gene. This clonotype originated in a human donor in good health. The sequencing sample was made of naive CD4+ T cells from blood. The CDR3 nucleotides read TGTGCCAGCTCACCTATTAACACCGGGGAGCTGTTTTTT. This gives the protein CASSPINTGELFF. Based on the CDR3 plus reference TRBV18 and TRBJ2-2, the full variable domain is NAGVMQNPRHLVRRRGQEARLRCSPMKGHSHVYWYRQLPEEGLKFMVYLQKENIIDESGMPKERFSAEFPKEGPSILRIQQVVRGDSAAYFCASSPINTGELFFGEGSRLTVL.